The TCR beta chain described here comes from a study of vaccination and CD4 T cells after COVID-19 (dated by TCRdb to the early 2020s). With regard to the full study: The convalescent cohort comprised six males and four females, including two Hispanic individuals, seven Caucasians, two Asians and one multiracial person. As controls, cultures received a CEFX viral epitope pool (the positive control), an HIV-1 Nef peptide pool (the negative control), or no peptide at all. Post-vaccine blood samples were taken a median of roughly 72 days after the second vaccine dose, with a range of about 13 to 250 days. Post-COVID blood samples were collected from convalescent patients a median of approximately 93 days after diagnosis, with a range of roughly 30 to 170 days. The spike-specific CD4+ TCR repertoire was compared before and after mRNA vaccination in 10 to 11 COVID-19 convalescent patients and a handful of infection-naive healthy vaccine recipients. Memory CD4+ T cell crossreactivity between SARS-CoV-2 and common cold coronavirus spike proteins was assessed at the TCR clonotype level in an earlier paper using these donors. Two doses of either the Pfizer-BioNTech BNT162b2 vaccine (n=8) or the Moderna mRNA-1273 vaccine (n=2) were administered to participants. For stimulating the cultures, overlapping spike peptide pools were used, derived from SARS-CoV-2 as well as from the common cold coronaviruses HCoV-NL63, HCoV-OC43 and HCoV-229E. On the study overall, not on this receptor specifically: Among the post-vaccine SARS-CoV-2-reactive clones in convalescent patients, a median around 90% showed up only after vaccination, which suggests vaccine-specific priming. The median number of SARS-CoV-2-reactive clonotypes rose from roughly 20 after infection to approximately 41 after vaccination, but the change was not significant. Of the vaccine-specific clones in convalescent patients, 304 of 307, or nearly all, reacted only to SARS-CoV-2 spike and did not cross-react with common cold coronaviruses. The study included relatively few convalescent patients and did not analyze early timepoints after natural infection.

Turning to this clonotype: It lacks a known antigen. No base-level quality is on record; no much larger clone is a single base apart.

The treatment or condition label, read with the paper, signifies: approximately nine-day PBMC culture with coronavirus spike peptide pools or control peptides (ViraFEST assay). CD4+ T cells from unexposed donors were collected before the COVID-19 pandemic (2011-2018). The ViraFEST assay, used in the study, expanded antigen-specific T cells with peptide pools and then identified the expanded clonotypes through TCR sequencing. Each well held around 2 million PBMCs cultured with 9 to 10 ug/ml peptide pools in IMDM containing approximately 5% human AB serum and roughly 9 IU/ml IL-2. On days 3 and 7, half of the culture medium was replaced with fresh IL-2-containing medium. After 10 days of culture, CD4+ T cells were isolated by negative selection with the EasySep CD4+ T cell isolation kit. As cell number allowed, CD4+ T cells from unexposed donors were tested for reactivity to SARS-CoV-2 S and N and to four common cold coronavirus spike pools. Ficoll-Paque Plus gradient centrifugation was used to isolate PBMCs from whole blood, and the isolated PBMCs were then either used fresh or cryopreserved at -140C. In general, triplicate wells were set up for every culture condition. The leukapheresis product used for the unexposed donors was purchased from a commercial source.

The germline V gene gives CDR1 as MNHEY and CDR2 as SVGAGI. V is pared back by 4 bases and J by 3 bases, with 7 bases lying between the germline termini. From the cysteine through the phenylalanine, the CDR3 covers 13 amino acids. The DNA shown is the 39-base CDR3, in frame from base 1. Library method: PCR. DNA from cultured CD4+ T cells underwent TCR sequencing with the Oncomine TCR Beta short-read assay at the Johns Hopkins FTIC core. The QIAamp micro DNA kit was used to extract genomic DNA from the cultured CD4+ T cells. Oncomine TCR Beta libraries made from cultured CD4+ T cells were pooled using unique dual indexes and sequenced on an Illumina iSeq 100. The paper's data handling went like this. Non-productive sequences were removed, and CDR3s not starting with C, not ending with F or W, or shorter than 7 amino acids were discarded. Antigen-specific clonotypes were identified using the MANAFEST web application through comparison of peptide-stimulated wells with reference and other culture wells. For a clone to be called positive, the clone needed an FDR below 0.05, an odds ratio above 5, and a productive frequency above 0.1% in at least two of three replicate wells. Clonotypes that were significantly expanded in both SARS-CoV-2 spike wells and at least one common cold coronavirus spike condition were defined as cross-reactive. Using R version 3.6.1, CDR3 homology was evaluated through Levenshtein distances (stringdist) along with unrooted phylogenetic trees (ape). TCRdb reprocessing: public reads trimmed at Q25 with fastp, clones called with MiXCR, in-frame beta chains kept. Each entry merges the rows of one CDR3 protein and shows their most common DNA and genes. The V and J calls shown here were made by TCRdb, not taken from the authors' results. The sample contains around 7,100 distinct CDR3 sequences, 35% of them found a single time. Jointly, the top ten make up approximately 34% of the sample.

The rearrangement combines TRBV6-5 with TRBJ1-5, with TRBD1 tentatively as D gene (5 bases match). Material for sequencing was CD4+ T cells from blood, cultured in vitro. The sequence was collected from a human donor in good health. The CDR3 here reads CASSSRVNQPQHF. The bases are TGTGCCAGCAGTTCCAGGGTCAATCAGCCCCAGCATTTT.